This T cell receptor beta chain was identified in a study of T-cell reconstitution after alpha-beta-depleted transplantation in children. Worth noting for this clonotype: As yet, its antigen is unknown.

General observations from the study: At one year after transplant, newly produced T cells mostly accounted for T-cell counts and diversity.

During its preparation, the TCRbeta library received unique molecular identifiers. TCRdb reprocessed the PCR reads with MiXCR, giving one entry per CDR3 protein. The data show approximately 500,000 distinct CDR3 sequences, 20% to 30% seen once. The material was PBMCs, obtained before TCRalphabeta/CD19-depleted stem cell transplant. The source is a boy in the first two years of life with Wiskott-Aldrich syndrome, due to receive a stem cell transplant.

The CDR3 is CAWEREPYNEQFF. CDR3 DNA sequence: TGTGCCTGGGAGCGGGAGCCCTACAATGAGCAGTTCTTC. The genes are TRBV30 and TRBJ2-1; TRBD2 agrees at 8 bases. J lost 2 bases, V lost 5 bases, and 2 bases had no gene match. Germline loops: CDR1 GTSNPN, CDR2 SVGIG (reference sequence). This CDR3 region has 13 residues.